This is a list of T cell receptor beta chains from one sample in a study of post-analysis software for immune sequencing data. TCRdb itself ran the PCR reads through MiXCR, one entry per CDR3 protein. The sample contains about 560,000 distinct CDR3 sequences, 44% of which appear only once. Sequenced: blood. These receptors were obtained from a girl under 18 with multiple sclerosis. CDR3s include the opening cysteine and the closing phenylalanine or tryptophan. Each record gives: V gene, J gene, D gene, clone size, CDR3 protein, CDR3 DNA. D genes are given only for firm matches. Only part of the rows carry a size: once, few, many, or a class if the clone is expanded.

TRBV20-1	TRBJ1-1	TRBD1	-	CSARETGALNTEAFF	TGCAGTGCTAGAGAGACAGGGGCCCTAAACACTGAAGCTTTCTTT
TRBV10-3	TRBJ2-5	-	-	CAIKNSQETQYF	TGTGCCATCAAAAACAGCCAAGAGACCCAGTACTTC
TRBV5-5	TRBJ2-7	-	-	CASSLERGVSYEQYF	TGTGCCAGCAGCTTGGAGAGGGGTGTTTCCTACGAGCAGTACTTC
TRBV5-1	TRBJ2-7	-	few	CASSIDNSYEQYF	TGCGCCAGCAGCATTGACAACTCCTACGAGCAGTACTTC
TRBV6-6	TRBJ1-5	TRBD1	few	CASRVRGTVLNQPQHF	TGTGCCAGCAGGGTTAGAGGGACAGTCCTAAATCAGCCCCAGCATTTT
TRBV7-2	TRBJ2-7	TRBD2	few	CASSPSGATYEQYF	TGTGCCAGCAGCCCTAGCGGAGCGACTTACGAGCAGTACTTC
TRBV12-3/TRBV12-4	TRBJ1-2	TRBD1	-	CASSLGRTGWNYGYTF	TGTGCCAGCAGTTTAGGCCGGACAGGGTGGAACTATGGCTACACCTTC
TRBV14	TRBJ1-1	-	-	CASSQVGGQWITEAFF	TGTGCCAGCAGCCAAGTGGGAGGACAGTGGATCACTGAAGCTTTCTTT
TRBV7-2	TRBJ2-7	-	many	CASSSRQSYEQYF	TGTGCCAGCAGCTCGAGACAGTCCTACGAGCAGTACTTC
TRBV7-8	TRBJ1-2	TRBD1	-	CASSYQGQGLGGYTF	TGTGCCAGCAGCTATCAAGGACAGGGCTTAGGTGGCTACACCTTC
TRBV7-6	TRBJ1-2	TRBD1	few	CASSLGTGGNYGYTF	TGTGCCAGCAGCTTGGGGACAGGGGGGAACTATGGCTACACCTTC
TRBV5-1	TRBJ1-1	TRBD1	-	CASSSGTGGTEAFF	TGCGCCAGCAGCTCCGGGACAGGGGGCACTGAAGCTTTCTTT
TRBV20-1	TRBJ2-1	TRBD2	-	CSGRDPAGGSHEQFF	TGCAGTGGGAGAGATCCAGCGGGAGGATCCCATGAGCAGTTCTTC
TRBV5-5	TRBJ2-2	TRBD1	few	CASSFKIGQGANTGELFF	TGTGCCAGCAGCTTTAAAATCGGACAGGGGGCGAACACCGGGGAGCTGTTTTTT
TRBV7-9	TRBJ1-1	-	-	CASSLLWGSVEAFF	TGTGCCAGCAGCCTCCTTTGGGGCAGTGTTGAAGCTTTCTTT
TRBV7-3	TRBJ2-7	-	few	CASSSTRGYEQYF	TGTGCCAGCAGCTCGACCAGGGGCTACGAGCAGTACTTC
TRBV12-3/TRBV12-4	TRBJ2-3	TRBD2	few	CASIRGSGSLTDTQYF	TGTGCCAGCATCCGTGGCAGCGGGAGCCTGACAGATACGCAGTATTTT
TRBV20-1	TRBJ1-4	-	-	CSARAGTSAGEKLFF	TGCAGTGCAAGAGCCGGGACTTCGGCCGGGGAAAAACTGTTTTTT
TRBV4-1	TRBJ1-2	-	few	CASSLREGGNYGYTF	TGCGCCAGCAGTCTCCGTGAAGGGGGTAACTATGGCTACACCTTC
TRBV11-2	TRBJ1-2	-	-	CASSSMGSNYGYTF	TGTGCCAGCAGTTCGATGGGCAGCAACTATGGCTACACCTTC
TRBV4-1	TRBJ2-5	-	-	CASSQGRGAGTETQYF	TGCGCCAGCAGCCAAGGTCGGGGGGCAGGGACAGAGACCCAGTACTTC
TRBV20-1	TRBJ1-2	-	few	CSADTTQGWSGYTF	TGCAGTGCTGATACGACACAGGGATGGAGCGGCTACACCTTC
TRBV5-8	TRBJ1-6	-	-	CASSFSAYNSPLHF	TGTGCCAGCAGCTTTAGTGCTTATAATTCACCCCTCCACTTT
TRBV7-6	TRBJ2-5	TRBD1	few	CASGLTGDRDQYF	TGTGCCAGCGGCCTAACGGGGGACAGGGACCAGTACTTC
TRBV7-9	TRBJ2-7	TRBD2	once	CASSLEGGRAYEQYF	TGTGCCAGCAGCTTAGAAGGCGGGAGAGCCTACGAGCAGTACTTC
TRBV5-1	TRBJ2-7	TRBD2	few	CASSFSHGPILAGDYEQYF	TGCGCCAGCAGCTTTTCGCATGGGCCTATACTAGCGGGGGATTACGAGCAGTACTTC
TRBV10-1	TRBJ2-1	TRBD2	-	CASSDRTSGINEQFF	TGCGCCAGCAGTGACAGGACTAGCGGGATCAATGAGCAGTTCTTC
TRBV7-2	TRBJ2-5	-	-	CASSLRQTVETQYF	TGTGCCAGCAGCTTAAGACAGACCGTCGAGACCCAGTACTTC
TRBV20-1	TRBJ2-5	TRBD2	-	CSAGREDEQYF	TGCAGTGCTGGTCGGGAGGATGAGCAGTACTTC
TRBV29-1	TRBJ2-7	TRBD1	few	CSVEDRQGAVPYEQYF	TGCAGCGTTGAAGACAGACAGGGGGCCGTACCCTACGAGCAGTACTTC
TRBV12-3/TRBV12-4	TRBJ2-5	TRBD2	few	CASSGQREGQETQYF	TGTGCCAGCAGTGGCCAGCGGGAGGGCCAAGAGACCCAGTACTTC
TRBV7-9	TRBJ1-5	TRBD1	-	CASSSGQGDLSNQPQHF	TGTGCCAGCAGCTCGGGACAGGGGGACCTTAGCAATCAGCCCCAGCATTTT
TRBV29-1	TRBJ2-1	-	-	CSVVGRRVFF	TGCAGCGTTGTAGGGCGGAGGGTGTTCTTC
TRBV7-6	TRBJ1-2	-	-	CASSLGARAYGYTF	TGTGCCAGCAGCTTAGGGGCCAGAGCCTATGGCTACACCTTC
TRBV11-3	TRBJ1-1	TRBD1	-	CASSPRQGKNTEAFF	TGTGCCAGCAGCCCCCGACAGGGAAAGAACACTGAAGCTTTCTTT
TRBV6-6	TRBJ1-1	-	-	CASSYSRDTEAFF	TGTGCCAGCAGTTACTCGCGGGACACTGAAGCTTTCTTT
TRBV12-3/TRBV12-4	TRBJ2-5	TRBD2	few	CASSFQRGYQETQYF	TGTGCCAGCAGTTTTCAGCGGGGATACCAGGAGACCCAGTACTTC
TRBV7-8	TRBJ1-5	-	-	CASSLTPPRIRVGQPQHF	TGTGCCAGCAGCTTAACCCCCCCCCGAATCAGGGTGGGACAGCCCCAGCATTTT
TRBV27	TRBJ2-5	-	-	CASSFTVGPQQETQYF	TGTGCCAGCAGTTTCACCGTGGGACCACAACAAGAGACCCAGTACTTC
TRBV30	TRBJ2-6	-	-	CAWSLHRPSGANVLTF	TGTGCCTGGAGCCTCCATCGGCCCTCTGGGGCCAACGTCCTGACTTTC
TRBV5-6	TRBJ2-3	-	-	CASSLGDSQRDTQYF	TGTGCCAGCAGCTTGGGGGATTCTCAGCGAGATACGCAGTATTTT
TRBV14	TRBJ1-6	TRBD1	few	CASSPLGQVDSPLHF	TGTGCCAGCAGCCCCCTCGGACAGGTAGATTCACCCCTCCACTTT
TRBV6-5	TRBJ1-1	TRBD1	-	CASVGTGELNTEAFF	TGTGCCAGCGTCGGGACAGGAGAATTGAACACTGAAGCTTTCTTT
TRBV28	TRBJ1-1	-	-	CASTGGRRNTEAFF	TGTGCCAGCACCGGGGGTCGGAGGAACACTGAAGCTTTCTTT
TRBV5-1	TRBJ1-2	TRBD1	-	CASSGTDFYGYTF	TGCGCCAGCTCCGGGACAGATTTCTATGGCTACACCTTC
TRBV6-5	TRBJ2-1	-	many	CASSYSAGEGNEQFF	TGTGCCAGCAGTTACTCGGCAGGGGAGGGCAATGAGCAGTTCTTC
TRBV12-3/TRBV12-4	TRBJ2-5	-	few	CASSFIGGEETQYF	TGTGCCAGCAGTTTTATCGGGGGAGAAGAGACCCAGTACTTC
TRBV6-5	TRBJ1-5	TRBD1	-	CASSLRTGQPQHF	TGTGCCAGCAGTCTTCGGACAGGCCAGCCCCAGCATTTT
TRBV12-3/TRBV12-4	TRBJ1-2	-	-	CASSLGTGLQHGYTF	TGTGCCAGCAGTTTAGGAACAGGGTTACAGCATGGCTACACCTTC
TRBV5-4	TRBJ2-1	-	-	CASSPARADEQFF	TGTGCCAGCAGCCCGGCCAGGGCCGATGAGCAGTTCTTC
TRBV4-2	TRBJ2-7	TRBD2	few	CASSQGGGAYEQYF	TGTGCCAGCAGCCAGGGGGGGGGGGCCTACGAGCAGTACTTC
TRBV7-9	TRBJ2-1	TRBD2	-	CASSFGGANEQFF	TGTGCCAGCAGCTTCGGGGGGGCCAATGAGCAGTTCTTC
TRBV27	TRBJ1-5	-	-	CASSLDWGSSNQPQHF	TGTGCCAGCAGTTTAGACTGGGGGTCATCCAATCAGCCCCAGCATTTT